This is a list of T cell receptor beta chains from one sample in a study of cytomegalovirus exposure and HLA in healthy donors. The data were produced by immunoSEQ multiplex PCR, yet TCRdb's version contains in-frame clones alone and is incomplete. The profile shows approximately 130,000 clones, under 85% of them singletons. The sample consisted of PBMCs. These receptors originate from a boy younger than 18 in good health and CMV-seronegative. Both conserved end residues are part of each CDR3. D genes are given only for firm matches. Clone size appears in some rows only: once, few, many, or a class for an expanded clone.

CDR3: CSVETGGYEKLFF; DNA: TGCAGCGTGGAAACAGGGGGCTATGAAAAACTGTTTTTT; size: NA; D: TRBD1; V: TRBV29-1; J: TRBJ1-4
CDR3: CASSSRQGPNTGELFF; DNA: TGTGCCAGCAGCTCACGACAGGGACCGAACACCGGGGAGCTGTTTTTT; size: NA; D: TRBD1; V: TRBV7-6; J: TRBJ2-2
CDR3: CASSSTYSGTGKYGYTF; DNA: TGTGCCAGCAGCTCCACCTACTCCGGGACAGGGAAATATGGCTACACCTTC; size: NA; D: TRBD1; V: TRBV13; J: TRBJ1-2
CDR3: CASSDRDRATPSSYNEQFF; DNA: TGTGCCAGCAGTGATAGGGACAGGGCAACCCCGAGCTCCTACAATGAGCAGTTCTTC; size: NA; D: TRBD1; V: TRBV6-1; J: TRBJ2-1
CDR3: CASSLVPVGGPGVEQYF; DNA: TGTGCCAGCAGCTTGGTGCCGGTAGGGGGCCCTGGGGTGGAGCAGTACTTC; size: NA; D: TRBD1; V: TRBV5-4; J: TRBJ2-7
CDR3: CASSSQAARVYYGYTF; DNA: TGTGCCAGTAGTTCCCAGGCCGCGCGCGTCTACTATGGCTACACCTTC; size: NA; D: NA; V: TRBV19; J: TRBJ1-2
CDR3: CASSQDAGDPAFF; DNA: TGCGCCAGCAGCCAAGATGCGGGGGACCCAGCTTTCTTT; size: NA; D: NA; V: TRBV4-1; J: TRBJ1-1
CDR3: CASSLEGGRADTQYF; DNA: TGTGCCAGCAGCTTGGAAGGGGGCAGGGCAGATACGCAGTATTTT; size: NA; D: TRBD1; V: TRBV5-4; J: TRBJ2-3
CDR3: CASSLGGANTGELFF; DNA: TGCGCCAGCAGCTTGGGGGGCGCGAACACCGGGGAGCTGTTTTTT; size: NA; D: NA; V: TRBV5-1; J: TRBJ2-2
CDR3: CASSQGLNNEQFF; DNA: TGCGCCAGCAGCCAAGGACTTAACAATGAGCAGTTCTTC; size: NA; D: NA; V: TRBV4-1; J: TRBJ2-1
CDR3: CATHRDSQNTEAFF; DNA: TGTGCCACCCACCGGGACAGCCAAAACACTGAAGCTTTCTTT; size: NA; D: TRBD1; V: TRBV10-3; J: TRBJ1-1
CDR3: CASSYSWGRIDEKLFF; DNA: TGTGCCAGCAGTTACTCGTGGGGGCGCATTGACGAAAAACTGTTTTTT; size: few; D: NA; V: TRBV6-5; J: TRBJ1-4
CDR3: CASSPRSGGANEQFF; DNA: TGTGCCAGCAGCCCGCGTAGCGGGGGGGCGAATGAGCAGTTCTTC; size: NA; D: TRBD2; V: TRBV5-4; J: TRBJ2-1
CDR3: CASSSSPTGDYNEQFF; DNA: TGTGCCAGCAGCTCCTCTCCGACAGGGGACTACAATGAGCAGTTCTTC; size: NA; D: TRBD1; V: TRBV7-3; J: TRBJ2-1
CDR3: CAIKVGQGNTEAFF; DNA: TGTGCCATCAAAGTGGGACAGGGCAACACTGAAGCTTTCTTT; size: NA; D: TRBD1; V: TRBV19; J: TRBJ1-1
CDR3: CASSNPRASGTYYNEQFF; DNA: TGCGCCAGCAGCAACCCGAGGGCTAGCGGGACGTACTACAATGAGCAGTTCTTC; size: once; D: TRBD2; V: TRBV10-2; J: TRBJ2-1
CDR3: CASSQFDRGLGGYTF; DNA: TGCGCCAGCAGCCAGTTCGACAGGGGCCTGGGTGGCTACACCTTC; size: few; D: TRBD1; V: TRBV4-1; J: TRBJ1-2